This TCR beta chain was sequenced during a study of T cell repertoires in aging, cancer and after chemotherapy. Across the study: Clear clonal overlap appeared across healthy donor samples taken over several months to years. Study-level findings and limits: These repertoire data do not allow conclusions about immunological memory after chemotherapy. In cancer patients, declining TCR diversity with age involved lost richness and lost evenness. In each cancer cohort, median generation probability increased across chemotherapy, suggesting thymic output rebounded.

The template was genomic DNA from peripheral blood, not RNA. Note on this clonotype: Its target is unknown.

Multiplex touch-down PCR with TRB-A/B primers amplified rearranged V-D-J TRB sequences. From the multiplex PCR reads, TCRdb called clonotypes with MiXCR, one entry per CDR3 protein. The table lists approximately 4,100 distinct CDR3 sequences, roughly 30% of them singletons, with under 7% in the top ten. This sequence was found in a human donor in good health. The sequenced sample consisted of blood.

The CDR3 loop is CASSRTIGTGVGEQYF. CDR3 coding DNA: TGTGCCAGCAGCCGGACCATCGGGACAGGGGTGGGGGAGCAGTACTTC. The genes are TRBV5-6 and TRBJ2-7, with 10 positions matching TRBD1. CDR1 is SGHDT and CDR2 is YYEEEE in the germline V gene. This CDR3 region has 16 residues. Unmatched junction bases numbered 14, after V lost 4 bases and J lost 7 bases.